Reported below is one T cell receptor (beta chain). Its specificity is not known. The sample comes from a study of T cell responses to AZD1222 COVID-19 vaccine. General study findings and limits: Spike-specific TCR breadth and depth rose after two AZD1222 doses. Every sample of the repertoires postdated the peak T cell response. Nearly half of spike-specific TCRs reportedly go after variant regions that carry no mutations. Most donors were white British, females outnumbered males, and clonal diversity was possibly underestimated.

The CDR3 contains 16 residues. Trimming stripped 1 base from V and 0 bases from J, with 12 bases between. Germline V gene sequence: CDR1 WSHSY, CDR2 SAAADI. TCRdb's copy holds only in-frame clones and misses some; the assay was immunoSEQ multiplex PCR. Among 120,000 to 150,000 clones listed, approximately 85% were seen once. This chain connects TRBV10-2 to TRBJ1-2, with unresolved D. The sample was peripheral blood, taken on day 0 of MenACWY control vaccination. The source is an adult in good health. The CDR3 loop is CASSEWGGVSNYGYTF. The CDR3, as DNA: TGCGCCAGCAGTGAGTGGGGAGGAGTTTCTAACTATGGCTACACCTTC.